This T cell receptor (beta chain) was sequenced in a study of response to subunit inactivated influenza vaccine. The CDR3 consists of 15 residues. CDR1 and CDR2 (germline): SGHVS, FQNEAQ. V dropped 1 base and J dropped 9; count of bases not matched to a gene: 4. Study-wide results and caveats: After each seasonal influenza vaccination, few new T cells are recruited, the authors suggested.

A single record per CDR3 protein comes from TCRdb applying MiXCR to the RT-PCR reads. The data contain 590,000 or so distinct CDR3 sequences, around 15% of them singletons. This clonotype occurred a few times. Its antigen is currently unknown. This TCR came from a man in his fifties or sixties who received an inactivated influenza vaccine. The sequencing here drew on PBMCs from blood, taken about 14 days before vaccination. The chain employs TRBV7-8 and TRBJ2-1; TRBD2 agrees at 12 bases. CDR3 in DNA: TGTGCCAGCAGCTTAGTGGTGACTAGCGGGGGTGAGCAGTTCTTC. The encoded protein is CASSLVVTSGGEQFF.